This T cell receptor (beta chain) was identified in a study of blood T cell repertoires in COVID-19 (dated by TCRdb to 2020 to 2021). Concerning the study at large: Collaborator samples came from the United States, Italy and Spain and covered acute and convalescent phases of COVID-19. A de-identified subject ID, COVID-19 status, age in years and sex were almost always included in the sample metadata. HLA class I and class II types, where available, came from metadata supplied by the sample provider rather than from assay-based typing. The samples were drawn from the first 160 participants of the ongoing ImmuneRACE study and from 1,254 subjects provided by 6 global collaborators. The repertoires were released in a freely available public database meant as a resource for research on the immune response to SARS-CoV-2. The prospective study material was composed of cDNA or gDNA derived from T cells, B-cell-depleted T cells, or PBMCs. The dataset comprised deeply sampled blood TCRbeta repertoires from subjects exposed to, actively infected with, or recovered from COVID-19.

Collaborating institutions collected whole blood in K2EDTA tubes following their own protocols. For TCRbeta analysis, collaborators shipped samples as frozen whole blood, isolated PBMCs, or DNA extracted from either of those sample types. The immunoSEQ Assay, a bias-controlled multiplex PCR, was used to amplify TCRbeta CDR3 regions from genomic DNA. From the authors' description of their analysis: The number of nucleated cells in each sample was estimated by amplification of reference gene primers within the assay. To quantify the absolute abundance of each unique TCRbeta CDR3 rearrangement, sequence reads were collapsed and filtered. Productive Simpson clonality was computed per sample as the square root of Simpson's diversity index over productive rearrangements. TCRdb provides this immuneACCESS table in a form limited to in-frame rearrangements. Some clones are lacking; in checked studies, under half of them reflect an unresolved V gene, and why the rest are absent is not known. D and trimming were read from the DNA, whereas the V and J calls and clone size are those reported in that table. In this sample the table shows 70,000 to 90,000 clones, approximately 82% of which occur a single time. Roughly 18% of the sample rests with the top ten.

Results and caveats for the whole study, not just this receptor: How much clinical and demographic metadata was included differed by source and by participant, and the metadata was provided uncurated.

Reading the germline V gene gives CDR1 MNHEY and CDR2 SVGAGI. The CDR3, cysteine through phenylalanine, is 15 amino acids long. Only the CDR3 region is kept as DNA, spanning 45 bases read in frame from base 1. V is shortened by 2 bases, J by 3 bases, and the region joining them spans 10 bases. This clone appeared once. Its antigen is still unknown. Base qualities are not at hand, and no much larger clone is one base apart. This TCR was recovered from an elderly woman with acute or convalescent COVID-19. The sequenced material came from peripheral blood. The V gene is TRBV6-5 and the J gene is TRBJ1-4, with the D segment identity uncertain. The CDR3 in this case is CASSYHFDSNEKLFF. The DNA is as follows: TGTGCCAGCAGTTACCACTTTGACTCTAATGAAAAACTGTTTTTT.